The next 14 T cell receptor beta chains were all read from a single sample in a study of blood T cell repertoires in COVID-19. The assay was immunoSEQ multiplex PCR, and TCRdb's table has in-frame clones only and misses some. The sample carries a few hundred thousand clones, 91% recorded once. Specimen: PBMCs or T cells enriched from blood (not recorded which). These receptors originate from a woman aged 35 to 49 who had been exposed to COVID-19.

In DNA form, the CDR3 reads TGTGCCAGCAGCTTAGCTGGGACAAATTACGAGCAGTACTTC. Translation gives CASSLAGTNYEQYF. The rearrangement joins TRBV7-9 to TRBJ2-7; a weak D match, TRBD1 (6 bases). V dropped 0 bases and J dropped 4 bases, with 10 bases sitting between them. CDR1 is SEHNR, CDR2 FQNEAQ, per germline (reference sequence). The CDR3 totals 14 residues.

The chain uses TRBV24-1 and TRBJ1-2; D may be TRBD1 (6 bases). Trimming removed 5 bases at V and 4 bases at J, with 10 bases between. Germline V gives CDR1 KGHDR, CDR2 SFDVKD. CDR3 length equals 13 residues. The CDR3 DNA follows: TGTGCCACCAGTGCGGGCAGGGGCTATGGCTACACCTTC. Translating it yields CATSAGRGYGYTF.

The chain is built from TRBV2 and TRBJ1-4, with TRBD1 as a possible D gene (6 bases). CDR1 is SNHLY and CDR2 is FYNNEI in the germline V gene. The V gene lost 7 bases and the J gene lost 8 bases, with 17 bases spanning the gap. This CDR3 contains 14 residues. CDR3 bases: TGTGCCAGCATCTGGACTCAGGGGATAGAAAAACTGTTTTTT. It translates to CASIWTQGIEKLFF.

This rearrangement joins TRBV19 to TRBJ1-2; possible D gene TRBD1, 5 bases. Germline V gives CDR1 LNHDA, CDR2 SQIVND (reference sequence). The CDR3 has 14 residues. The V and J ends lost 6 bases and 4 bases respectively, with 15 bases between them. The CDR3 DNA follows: TGTGCCAGTAGATCTCCGGGGGTCTCCTATGGCTACACCTTC. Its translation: CASRSPGVSYGYTF.

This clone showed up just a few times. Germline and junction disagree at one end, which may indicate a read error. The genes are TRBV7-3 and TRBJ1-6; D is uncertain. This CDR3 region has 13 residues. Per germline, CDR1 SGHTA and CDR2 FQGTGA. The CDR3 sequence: CASSVTPNSPLHF. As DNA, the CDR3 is TGTGCCAGCAGCGTAACCCCAAATTCACCCCTCCACTTT.

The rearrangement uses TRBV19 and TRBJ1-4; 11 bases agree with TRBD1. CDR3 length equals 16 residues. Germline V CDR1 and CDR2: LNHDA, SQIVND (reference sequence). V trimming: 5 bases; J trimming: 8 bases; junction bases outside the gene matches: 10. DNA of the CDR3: TGTGCCAGTAGTTTGCTCGTGGGACAGGGGGTCGAAAAACTGTTTTTT. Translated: CASSLLVGQGVEKLFF.

DNA of the CDR3: TGTGCCAGCAGCCAACTAGGGCGCGGGGAGACCCAGTACTTC. Amino acids: CASSQLGRGETQYF. This sequence joins TRBV3-1 (or the pseudogene TRBV3-2) and TRBJ2-5; possible D gene TRBD2, 5 bases. Germline V gene data show CDR1 as LGHDT and CDR2 as YNNKEL (reference sequence). This CDR3 has 14 residues. V shed 2 bases and J shed 5 bases, with 12 bases lying between them.

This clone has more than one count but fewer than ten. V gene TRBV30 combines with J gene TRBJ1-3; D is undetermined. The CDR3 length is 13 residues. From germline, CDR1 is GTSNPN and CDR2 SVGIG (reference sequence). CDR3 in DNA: TGTGCGGCGAGGGCTGTCTCTGGAAACACCATATATTTT. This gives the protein CAARAVSGNTIYF.

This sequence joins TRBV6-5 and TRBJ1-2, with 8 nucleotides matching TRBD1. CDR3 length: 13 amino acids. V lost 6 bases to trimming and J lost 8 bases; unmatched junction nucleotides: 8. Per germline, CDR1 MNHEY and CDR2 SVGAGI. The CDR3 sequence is CASSTDREGGYTF. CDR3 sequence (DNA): TGTGCCAGCAGCACGGACAGGGAAGGGGGCTACACCTTC.

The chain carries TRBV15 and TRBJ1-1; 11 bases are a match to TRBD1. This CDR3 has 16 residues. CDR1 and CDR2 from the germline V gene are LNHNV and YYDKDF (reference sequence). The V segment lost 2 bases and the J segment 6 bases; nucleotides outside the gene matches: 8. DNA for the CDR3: TGTGCCACCAGCAGACAGGGAGGACAGGGGGCTCCTGAAGCTTTCTTT. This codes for CATSRQGGQGAPEAFF.

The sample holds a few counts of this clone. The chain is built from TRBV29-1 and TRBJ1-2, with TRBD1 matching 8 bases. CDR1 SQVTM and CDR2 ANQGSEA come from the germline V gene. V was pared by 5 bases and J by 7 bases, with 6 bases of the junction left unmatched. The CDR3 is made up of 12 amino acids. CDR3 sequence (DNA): TGCAGCGTTATGGACAGGGTGGGTGGCTACACCTTC. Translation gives CSVMDRVGGYTF.

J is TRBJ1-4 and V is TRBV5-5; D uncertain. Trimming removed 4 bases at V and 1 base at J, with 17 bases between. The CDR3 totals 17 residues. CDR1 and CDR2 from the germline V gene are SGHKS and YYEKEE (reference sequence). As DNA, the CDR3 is TGTGCCAGCAGCCCAACACACTCTCCGGGAACTAATGAAAAACTGTTTTTT. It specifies CASSPTHSPGTNEKLFF.

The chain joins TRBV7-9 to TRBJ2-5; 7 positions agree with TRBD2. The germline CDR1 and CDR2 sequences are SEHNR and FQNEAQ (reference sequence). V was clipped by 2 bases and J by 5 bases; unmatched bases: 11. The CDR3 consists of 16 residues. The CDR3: CASSLMGGTSWETQYF. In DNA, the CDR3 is TGTGCCAGCAGCTTAATGGGGGGGACGTCCTGGGAGACCCAGTACTTC.

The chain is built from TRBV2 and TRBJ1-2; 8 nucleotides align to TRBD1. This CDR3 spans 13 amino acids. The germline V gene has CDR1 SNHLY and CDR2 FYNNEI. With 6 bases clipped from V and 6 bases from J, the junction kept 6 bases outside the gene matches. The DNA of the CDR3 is TGTGCCAGCAGGGGACAGGCGCAGCATGGCTACACCTTC. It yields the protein CASRGQAQHGYTF.